What follows describes a single T cell receptor (beta chain). The germline V gene encodes CDR1 MNHNS and CDR2 SASEGT. The CDR3 runs to 17 residues. Trimming took 6 bases from V and 2 from J, leaving 21 bases between them. TCRdb called the PCR reads again in MiXCR, with one record for every CDR3 protein. The repertoire has 4,300 or so distinct CDR3 sequences, around 35% of them found once; the top ten carry around 29%. This sample was included in a study of immune characterization of retroperitoneal liposarcoma. The V call is TRBV6-1, the J call TRBJ2-3, with D possibly matching TRBD2 (6 bases). Sequenced input: tumor tissue. The receptor comes from a male donor with retroperitoneal liposarcoma. The CDR3 nucleotides read TGTGCCAGCAGAACCGGGACTTCCGAGACTTACACAGATACGCAGTATTTT. Residues: CASRTGTSETYTDTQYF.